The 17 T cell receptor beta chains listed next were all sequenced from one sample in a study of blood T cell repertoires in COVID-19. Using immunoSEQ multiplex PCR, the repertoire was profiled, and TCRdb retains in-frame clones only, with some absent. The sample lists around 360,000 clones, over 75% occurring once. Sequencing was carried out using PBMCs or T cells enriched from blood (not recorded which). Receptors were obtained from a woman younger than 45 who had recovered from COVID-19.

CDR3 sequence reads: CASSRIGQGGYIQYF. The CDR3 DNA reads as TGTGCCAGTAGTAGAATAGGACAGGGAGGGTACATTCAGTACTTC. The chain is built from TRBV19 and TRBJ2-4, with a weak D call TRBD1 (8 bases). Germline V gives CDR1 LNHDA, CDR2 SQIVND (reference sequence). The CDR3 is 15 amino acids. The ends were cut back, 4 bases at V and 8 bases at J, with 18 bases in the middle.

This rearrangement joins TRBV24-1 to TRBJ2-7, with TRBD2 matching over 7 bases. Germline-derived CDR1 and CDR2 are KGHDR and SFDVKD. V was pared by 3 bases and J by 3 bases, with 7 bases of the junction left unmatched. There are 15 residues in the CDR3. CDR3 residues: CATSDGAAGVYEQYF. DNA of the CDR3: TGTGCCACCAGTGATGGGGCGGCGGGAGTCTACGAGCAGTACTTC.

The V call is TRBV4-1, the J call TRBJ2-7; 9 bases fit TRBD1. Germline CDR1 MGHRA, CDR2 YSYEKL. The trim removed 5 bases at V and 5 bases at J, leaving 7 bases unmatched. The CDR3 loop spans 14 amino acids. In DNA form, the CDR3 reads TGCGCCAGCAGCTACTGGACAGGGGCCGACGAGCAGTACTTC. Translating it yields CASSYWTGADEQYF.

The chain is built from TRBV4-1 and TRBJ1-1; 7 bases align to TRBD1. The length of the CDR3 is 13 residues. V shed 1 base, J shed 9 bases, and the junction held 5 bases outside the gene matches. Germline CDR1 MGHRA, CDR2 YSYEKL. CDR3 sequence: CASSQVLGGKAFF. CDR3 DNA: TGCGCCAGCAGCCAAGTTTTAGGGGGCAAAGCTTTCTTT.

The chain links TRBV19 to TRBJ2-5; perhaps TRBD1 as D (7 bases). CDR3 length: 14 residues. The germline V gene encodes CDR1 LNHDA and CDR2 SQIVND (reference sequence). V was trimmed by 4 bases and J by 5 bases, leaving 14 bases between them. The CDR3 DNA reads TGTGCCAGTAGTAGAGGAGGGGGCTGGGAGACCCAGTACTTC. Translated: CASSRGGGWETQYF. Together with reference TRBV19 and TRBJ2-5, the CDR3 gives the full variable domain: DGGITQSPKYLFRKEGQNVTLSCEQNLNHDAMYWYRQDPGQGLRLIYYSQIVNDFQKGDIAEGYSVSREKKESFPLTVTSAQKNPTAFYLCASSRGGGWETQYFGPGTRLLVL.

This clone showed up just a few times. This sequence joins TRBV28 and TRBJ2-7; perhaps TRBD2 as D (5 bases). The CDR3 has 12 amino acids. Germline V CDR1 and CDR2: MDHEN, SYDVKM. Between the trimmed V and J ends, which lost 6 bases and 1 base, there was a span of 7 bases. CDR3 DNA: TGTGCCAGCAGGAGGGATTCCTACGAGCAGTACTTC. This gives the protein CASRRDSYEQYF.

The genes are TRBV6-4 and TRBJ1-5; D is undetermined. The CDR3 covers 17 residues. V lost 2 bases to trimming and J lost 0 bases, with 14 bases between them. CDR1 and CDR2 (germline): MRHNA, SNTAGT. In nucleotides, the CDR3 is TGTGCCAGCAGTGACCCAGAACGGGTCTATAGCAATCAGCCCCAGCATTTT. This encodes CASSDPERVYSNQPQHF.

This chain uses TRBV28 with TRBJ2-7, with 9 bases matching TRBD1. Trimming removed 3 bases from V and 5 bases from J; junction bases left unmatched: 20. Germline assignment: CDR1 MDHEN and CDR2 SYDVKM. The CDR3 is 19 residues long. The CDR3 spells CASSFSGTGLGTLLNEQYF. CDR3 DNA sequence: TGTGCCAGCAGTTTTTCCGGGACAGGGTTAGGGACTTTGCTGAACGAGCAGTACTTC.

The CDR3 here is CASSSGTDQETQYF. CDR3 nucleotide sequence: TGTGCCAGCAGCTCCGGGACAGACCAAGAGACCCAGTACTTC. The rearrangement uses TRBV25-1 and TRBJ2-5; 7 bases fit TRBD1. This CDR3 has 14 amino acids. Unmatched junction bases numbered 4, after V lost 6 bases and J lost 0 bases. Germline V gene sequence: CDR1 MGHDK, CDR2 SYGVNS.

This rearrangement joins TRBV18 to TRBJ2-7; a weak D match, TRBD1 (5 bases). The germline V gene has CDR1 KGHSH and CDR2 LQKENI. Trimming stripped 6 bases from V and 7 bases from J, with 16 bases between. The CDR3 sequence is 13 residues long. Here the CDR3 reads CASSPTRQQEQYF. CDR3 in DNA: TGTGCCAGCTCTCCTACAAGACAGCAGGAGCAGTACTTC. Full variable domain (rest looked up from reference TRBV18 and TRBJ2-7): NAGVMQNPRHLVRRRGQEARLRCSPMKGHSHVYWYRQLPEEGLKFMVYLQKENIIDESGMPKERFSAEFPKEGPSILRIQQVVRGDSAAYFCASSPTRQQEQYFGPGTRLTVT.

The chain links TRBV12-3 or TRBV12-4 to TRBJ2-3, with D perhaps TRBD2 (6 bases). Trimming pared 8 bases from V and 6 bases from J, leaving 9 bases between. This CDR3 region has 11 residues. The CDR3 reads CASGGLDTQYF. As DNA, the CDR3 is TGTGCCAGCGGGGGGTTGGATACGCAGTATTTT.

The gene calls are TRBV6-5 and TRBJ1-2, with 7 bases matching TRBD1. CDR1 is MNHEY, CDR2 SVGAGI, per germline. Trimming cost V 6 bases and J 5 bases; bases outside gene matches: 9. The CDR3 is made up of 14 amino acids. CDR3 DNA sequence: TGTGCCAGCAGGGGGACAGTTAACGTATATGGCTACACCTTC. This codes for CASRGTVNVYGYTF.

V usage is TRBV28 and J usage is TRBJ1-1; possible D gene TRBD1, 5 bases. Trimming removed 2 bases from V and 3 bases from J, with 10 bases in between. The CDR3 consists of 14 residues. From germline, CDR1 is MDHEN and CDR2 SYDVKM. The CDR3 region is CASSLPDSYTEAFF. CDR3 DNA sequence: TGTGCCAGCAGTTTACCCGACAGTTACACTGAAGCTTTCTTT.

V and J are TRBV18 and TRBJ2-3; TRBD2 might be the D (7 bases). The V gene lost 2 bases and the J gene lost 2 bases, with 14 bases spanning the gap. The CDR3 contains 16 residues. Germline loops: CDR1 KGHSH, CDR2 LQKENI. In nucleotides, the CDR3 is TGTGCCAGCTCACCAAGATCGGGGGGCCTCACAGATACGCAGTATTTT. It codes for CASSPRSGGLTDTQYF. The whole variable domain, filled in from reference TRBV18 and TRBJ2-3, reads NAGVMQNPRHLVRRRGQEARLRCSPMKGHSHVYWYRQLPEEGLKFMVYLQKENIIDESGMPKERFSAEFPKEGPSILRIQQVVRGDSAAYFCASSPRSGGLTDTQYFGPGTRLTVL.

The rearrangement joins TRBV9 to TRBJ2-3, with 7 bases identical to TRBD2. V lost 0 bases, J lost 1 base, and 8 bases stayed unmatched. CDR3 size: 17 residues. Germline V gene lookup returns CDR1 SGDLS and CDR2 YYNGEE. In nucleotides, the CDR3 is TGTGCCAGCAGCGTAGCTGGCGGGAGTGGGGGCACAGATACGCAGTATTTT. Its protein product is CASSVAGGSGGTDTQYF.

The chain has TRBV20-1 and TRBJ2-2; 7 bases map to TRBD1. V lost 3 bases, J lost 2 bases, and 3 bases stayed unmatched. This CDR3 contains 14 residues. CDR1 DFQATT and CDR2 SNEGSKA come from the germline V gene (reference sequence). This CDR3 is CSASGTDNTGELFF. The CDR3 nucleotides are TGCAGTGCTAGTGGGACAGATAACACCGGGGAGCTGTTTTTT.

V and J are TRBV27 and TRBJ2-5; 10 nucleotides match TRBD2. There are 16 residues in the CDR3. Germline V lookup: CDR1 MNHEY, CDR2 SMNVEV (reference sequence). V lost 2 bases and J lost 5; bases outside the gene matches: 8. The CDR3 DNA follows: TGTGCCAGCAGTTTAATGGGAGCGGGGGGGCCGGAGACCCAGTACTTC. Translating gives CASSLMGAGGPETQYF.